This T cell receptor beta chain stems from a study of cytomegalovirus exposure and HLA in healthy donors. Study observations and caveats: Links to common viral pathogens appeared, in a later analysis, for several of the most significant clusters.

With respect to this clone: The antigen is not known.

With 60 Vbeta and 13 Jbeta primers, the PCR was carried out. Using immunoSEQ multiplex PCR, the repertoire was profiled, and TCRdb retains in-frame clones only, with some absent. The repertoire holds 76,000 or so clones, with under 85% as singletons. CDR1 is SGHRS and CDR2 is YFSETQ in the germline V gene. The V gene lost 4 bases and the J gene lost 3 bases, with 17 bases spanning the gap. This CDR3 has 15 amino acids. The sample taken for sequencing was PBMCs. The clonotype was recovered from a woman aged 40 to 50 in good health and CMV-seropositive. V usage is TRBV5-1 and J usage is TRBJ2-7; no clear D. DNA of the CDR3: TGCGCCAGCAGCGAGCCCGGTAGTTTATTCTACGAGCAGTACTTC. This gives the protein CASSEPGSLFYEQYF.